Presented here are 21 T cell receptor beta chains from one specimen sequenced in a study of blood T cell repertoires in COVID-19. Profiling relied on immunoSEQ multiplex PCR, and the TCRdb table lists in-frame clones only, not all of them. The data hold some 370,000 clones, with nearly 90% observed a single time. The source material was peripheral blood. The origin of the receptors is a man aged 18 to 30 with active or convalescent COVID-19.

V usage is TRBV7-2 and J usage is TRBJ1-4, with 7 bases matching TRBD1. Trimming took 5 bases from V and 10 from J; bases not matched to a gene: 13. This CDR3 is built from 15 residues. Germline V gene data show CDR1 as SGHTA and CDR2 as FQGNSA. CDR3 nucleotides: TGTGCCAGCAGCCAACCAGGGGGGCTAGGTGCAAAACTGTTTTTT. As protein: CASSQPGGLGAKLFF.

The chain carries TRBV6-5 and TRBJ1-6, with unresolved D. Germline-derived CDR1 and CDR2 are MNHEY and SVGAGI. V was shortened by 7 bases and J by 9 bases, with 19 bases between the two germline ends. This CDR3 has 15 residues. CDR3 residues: CASTQRTGVGSPLHF. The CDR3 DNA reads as TGTGCCAGCACTCAGAGGACCGGGGTAGGTTCACCCCTCCACTTT.

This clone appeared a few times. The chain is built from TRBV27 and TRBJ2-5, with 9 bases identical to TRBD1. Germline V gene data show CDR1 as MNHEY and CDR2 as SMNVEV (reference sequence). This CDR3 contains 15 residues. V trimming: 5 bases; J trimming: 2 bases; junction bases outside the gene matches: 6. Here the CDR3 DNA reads TGTGCCAGCAGTACCCGGGACAGGGTACAAGAGACCCAGTACTTC. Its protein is CASSTRDRVQETQYF.

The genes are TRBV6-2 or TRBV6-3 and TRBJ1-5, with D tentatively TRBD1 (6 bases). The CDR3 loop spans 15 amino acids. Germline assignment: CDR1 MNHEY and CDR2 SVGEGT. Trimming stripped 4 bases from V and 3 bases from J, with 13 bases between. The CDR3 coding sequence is TGTGCCAGCAGTTCAGGGGATAGGAACAATCAGCCCCAGCATTTT. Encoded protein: CASSSGDRNNQPQHF.

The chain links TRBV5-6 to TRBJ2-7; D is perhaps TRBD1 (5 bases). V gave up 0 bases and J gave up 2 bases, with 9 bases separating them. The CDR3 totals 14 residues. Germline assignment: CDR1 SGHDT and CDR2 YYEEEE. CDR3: CASSLDRNPYEQYF. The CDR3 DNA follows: TGTGCCAGCAGCTTGGACAGGAACCCCTACGAGCAGTACTTC.

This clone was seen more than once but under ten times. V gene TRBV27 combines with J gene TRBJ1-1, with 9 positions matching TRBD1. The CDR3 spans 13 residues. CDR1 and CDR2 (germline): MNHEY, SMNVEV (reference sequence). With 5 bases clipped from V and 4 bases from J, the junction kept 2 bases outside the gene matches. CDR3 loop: CASSGDRATEAFF. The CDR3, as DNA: TGTGCCAGCAGTGGGGACAGGGCCACTGAAGCTTTCTTT.

CDR3: CASSIGQAGGQYF. The CDR3 DNA follows: TGTGCCAGTAGTATCGGTCAGGCCGGGGGGCAGTACTTC. The chain joins TRBV19 to TRBJ2-7; TRBD2 might be the D (6 bases). The CDR3 covers 13 residues. Germline-derived CDR1 and CDR2 are LNHDA and SQIVND (reference sequence). V lost 3 bases and J 9 bases, leaving 15 bases between the germline ends.

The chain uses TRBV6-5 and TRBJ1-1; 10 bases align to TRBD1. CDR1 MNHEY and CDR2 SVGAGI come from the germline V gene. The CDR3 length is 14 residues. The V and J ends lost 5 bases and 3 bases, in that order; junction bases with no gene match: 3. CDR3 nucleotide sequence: TGTGCCAGCAGTCGTGGGACAGGGGACACTGAAGCTTTCTTT. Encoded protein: CASSRGTGDTEAFF.

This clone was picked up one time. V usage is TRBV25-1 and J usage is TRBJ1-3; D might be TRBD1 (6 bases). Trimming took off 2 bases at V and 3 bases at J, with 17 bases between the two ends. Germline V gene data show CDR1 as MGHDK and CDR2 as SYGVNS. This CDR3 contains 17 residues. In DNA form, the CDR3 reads TGTGCCAGCAGTGAAGGGCGACAGGAGCCAGGTGGAAACACCATATATTTT. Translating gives CASSEGRQEPGGNTIYF.

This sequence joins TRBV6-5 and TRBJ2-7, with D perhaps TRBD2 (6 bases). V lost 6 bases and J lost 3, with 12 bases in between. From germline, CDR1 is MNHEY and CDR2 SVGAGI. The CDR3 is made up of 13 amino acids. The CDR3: CASSRDFIYEQYF. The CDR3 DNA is TGTGCCAGCAGCAGGGACTTCATCTACGAGCAGTACTTC.

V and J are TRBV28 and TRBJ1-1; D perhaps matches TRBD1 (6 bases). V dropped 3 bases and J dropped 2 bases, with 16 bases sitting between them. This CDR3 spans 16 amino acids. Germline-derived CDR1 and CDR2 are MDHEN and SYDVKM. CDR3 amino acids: CASSFEFWDTNTEAFF. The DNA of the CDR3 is TGTGCCAGCAGTTTTGAATTCTGGGACACCAACACTGAAGCTTTCTTT.

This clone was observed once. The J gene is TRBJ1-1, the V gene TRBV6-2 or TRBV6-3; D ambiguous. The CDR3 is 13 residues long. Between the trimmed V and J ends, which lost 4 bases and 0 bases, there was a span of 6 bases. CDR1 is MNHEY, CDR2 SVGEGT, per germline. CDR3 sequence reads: CASSFSMNTEAFF. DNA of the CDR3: TGTGCCAGCAGTTTCTCCATGAACACTGAAGCTTTCTTT.

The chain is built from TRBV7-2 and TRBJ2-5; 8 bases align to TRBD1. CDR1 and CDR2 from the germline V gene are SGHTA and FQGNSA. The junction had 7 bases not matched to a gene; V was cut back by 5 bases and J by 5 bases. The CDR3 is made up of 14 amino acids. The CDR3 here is CASSQDRGRETQYF. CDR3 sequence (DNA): TGTGCCAGCAGCCAAGACAGGGGACGGGAGACCCAGTACTTC.

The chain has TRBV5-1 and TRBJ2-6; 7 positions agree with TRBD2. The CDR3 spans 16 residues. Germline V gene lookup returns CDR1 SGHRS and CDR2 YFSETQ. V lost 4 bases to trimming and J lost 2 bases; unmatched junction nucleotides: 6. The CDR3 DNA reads TGCGCCAGCAGCCCTGCGGGGGTTCCTGGGGCCAACGTCCTGACTTTC. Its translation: CASSPAGVPGANVLTF.

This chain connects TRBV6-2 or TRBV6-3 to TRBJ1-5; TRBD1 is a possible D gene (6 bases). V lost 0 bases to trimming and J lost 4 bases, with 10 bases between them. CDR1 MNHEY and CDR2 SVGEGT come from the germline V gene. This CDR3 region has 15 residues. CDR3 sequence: CASSYSDSSNQPQHF. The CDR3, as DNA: TGTGCCAGCAGTTACTCGGACAGCTCTAATCAGCCCCAGCATTTT.

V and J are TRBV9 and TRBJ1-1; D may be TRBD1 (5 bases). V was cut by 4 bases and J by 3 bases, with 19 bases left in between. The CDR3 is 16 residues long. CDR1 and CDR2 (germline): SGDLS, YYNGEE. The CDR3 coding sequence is TGTGCCAGCAGCTCGATCAAGGGACTCGTCGACACTGAAGCTTTCTTT. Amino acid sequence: CASSSIKGLVDTEAFF.

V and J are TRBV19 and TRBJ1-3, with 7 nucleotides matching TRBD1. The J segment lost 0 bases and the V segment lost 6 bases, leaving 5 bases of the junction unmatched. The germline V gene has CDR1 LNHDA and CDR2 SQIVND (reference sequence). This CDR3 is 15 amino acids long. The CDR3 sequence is CASSAGDSSGNTIYF. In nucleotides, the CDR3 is TGTGCCAGTAGCGCTGGGGACAGCTCTGGAAACACCATATATTTT.

CDR3 coding DNA: TGTGCCAGCAGCTTTTATCGCACAGATACGCAGTATTTT. It is translated as CASSFYRTDTQYF. This chain uses TRBV7-2 with TRBJ2-3; D gene unclear. The V gene lost 3 bases and the J gene lost 1 base, with 5 bases spanning the gap. Germline CDR1 and CDR2: SGHTA and FQGNSA. The CDR3 length is 13 residues.

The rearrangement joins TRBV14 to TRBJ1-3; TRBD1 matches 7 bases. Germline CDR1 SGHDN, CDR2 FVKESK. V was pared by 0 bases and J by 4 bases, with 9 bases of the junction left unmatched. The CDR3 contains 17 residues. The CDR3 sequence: CASSQDDGRGSGNTIYF. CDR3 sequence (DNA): TGTGCCAGCAGCCAAGATGACGGCAGGGGGTCAGGAAACACCATATATTTT.

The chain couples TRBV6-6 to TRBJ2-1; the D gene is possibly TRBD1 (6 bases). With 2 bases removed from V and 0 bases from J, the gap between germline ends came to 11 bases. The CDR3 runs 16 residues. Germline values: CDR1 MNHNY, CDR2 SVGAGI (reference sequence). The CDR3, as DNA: TGTGCCAGCAGTTACAGGGCAGGGGACTCCTACAATGAGCAGTTCTTC. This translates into CASSYRAGDSYNEQFF.

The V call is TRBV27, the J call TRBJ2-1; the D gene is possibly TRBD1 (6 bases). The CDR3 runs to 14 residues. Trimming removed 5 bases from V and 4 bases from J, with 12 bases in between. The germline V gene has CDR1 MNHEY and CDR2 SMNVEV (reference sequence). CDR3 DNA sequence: TGTGCCAGCAGTCCCCGGACAGTTTACAATGAGCAGTTCTTC. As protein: CASSPRTVYNEQFF.